This T cell receptor beta chain emerged from a study of immune characterization of retroperitoneal liposarcoma. Sample share makes this clonotype medium-sized. TCRdb processed the PCR reads anew with MiXCR; each CDR3 protein has one entry. In the table there are approximately 9,300 distinct CDR3 sequences, more than 25% of which are singletons. Input material: blood. The clonotype comes from a male donor with retroperitoneal liposarcoma.

The CDR3 DNA follows: TGTGCCAGCAGTTTATCTCCTCTTCCCCAAGTAGGCATTCAGTACTTC. Translated, it gives CASSLSPLPQVGIQYF. V and J are TRBV12-3 or TRBV12-4 and TRBJ2-4, with no clear D. The CDR3 totals 16 residues. Trimming shortened V by 2 bases and J by 9 bases, and 20 bases separated the two germline ends.